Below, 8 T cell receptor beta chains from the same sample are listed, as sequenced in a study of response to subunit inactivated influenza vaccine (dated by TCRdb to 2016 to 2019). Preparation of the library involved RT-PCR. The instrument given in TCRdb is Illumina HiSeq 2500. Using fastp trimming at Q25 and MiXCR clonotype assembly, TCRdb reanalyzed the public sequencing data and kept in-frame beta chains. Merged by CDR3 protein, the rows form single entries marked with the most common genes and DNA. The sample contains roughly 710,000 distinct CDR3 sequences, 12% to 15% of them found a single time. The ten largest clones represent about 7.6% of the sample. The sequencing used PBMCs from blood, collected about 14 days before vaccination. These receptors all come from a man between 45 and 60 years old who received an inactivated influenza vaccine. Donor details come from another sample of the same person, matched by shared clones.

The CDR3 sequence: CASGLDRGHEQYF. CDR3 sequence (DNA): TGTGCCAGCGGTTTGGACAGGGGCCACGAGCAGTACTTC. V usage is TRBV2 and J usage is TRBJ2-7, with 9 bases fitting TRBD1. This CDR3 is 13 amino acids long. Germline loops: CDR1 SNHLY, CDR2 FYNNEI. V shed 8 bases and J 5 bases; nucleotides not matched to a gene: 7.

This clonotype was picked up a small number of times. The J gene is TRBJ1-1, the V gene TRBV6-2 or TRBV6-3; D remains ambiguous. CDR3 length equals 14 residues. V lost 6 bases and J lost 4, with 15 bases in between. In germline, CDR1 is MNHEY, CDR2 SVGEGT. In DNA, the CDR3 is TGTGCCAGCAGCACTAGGCGGACGTCCACTGAAGCTTTCTTT. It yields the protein CASSTRRTSTEAFF.

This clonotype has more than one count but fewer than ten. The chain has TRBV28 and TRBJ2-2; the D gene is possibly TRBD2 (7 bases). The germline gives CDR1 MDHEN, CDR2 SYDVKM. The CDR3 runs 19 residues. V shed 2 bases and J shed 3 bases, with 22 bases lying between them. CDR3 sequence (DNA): TGTGCCAGCAGTTTAGGGGGGACCTACGGGGGGCCAGACACCGGGGAGCTGTTTTTT. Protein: CASSLGGTYGGPDTGELFF.

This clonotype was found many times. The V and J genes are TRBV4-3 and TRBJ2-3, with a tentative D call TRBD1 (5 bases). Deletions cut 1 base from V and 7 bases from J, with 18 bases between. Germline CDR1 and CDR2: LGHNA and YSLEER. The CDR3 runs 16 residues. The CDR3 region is CASSQGSSRDRNTQYF. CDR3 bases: TGCGCCAGCAGCCAAGGATCGAGCAGGGATAGGAATACGCAGTATTTT.

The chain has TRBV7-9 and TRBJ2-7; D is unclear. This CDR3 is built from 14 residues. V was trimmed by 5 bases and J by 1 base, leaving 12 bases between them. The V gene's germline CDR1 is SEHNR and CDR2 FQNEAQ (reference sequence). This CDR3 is CASSLSVSSYEQYF. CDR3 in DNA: TGTGCCAGCAGCCTATCGGTTTCGTCCTACGAGCAGTACTTC.

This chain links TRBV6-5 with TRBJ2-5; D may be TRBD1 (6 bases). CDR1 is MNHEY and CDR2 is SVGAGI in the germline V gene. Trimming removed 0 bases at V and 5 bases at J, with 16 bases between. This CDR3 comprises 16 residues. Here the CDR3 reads CASSYSRQVFRETQYF. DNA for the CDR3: TGTGCCAGCAGTTACTCAAGACAGGTGTTTCGCGAGACCCAGTACTTC.

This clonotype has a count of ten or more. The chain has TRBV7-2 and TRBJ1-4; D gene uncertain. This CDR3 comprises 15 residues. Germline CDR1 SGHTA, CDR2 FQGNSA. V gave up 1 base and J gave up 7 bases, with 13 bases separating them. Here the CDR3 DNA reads TGTGCCAGCAGCTTAGGGACGAATCCGGGTGAAAAACTGTTTTTT. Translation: CASSLGTNPGEKLFF. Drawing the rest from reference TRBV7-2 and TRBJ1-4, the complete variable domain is GAGVSQSPSNKVTEKGKDVELRCDPISGHTALYWYRQSLGQGLEFLIYFQGNSAPDKSGLPSDRFSAERTGGSVSTLTIQRTQQEDSAVYLCASSLGTNPGEKLFFGSGTQLSVL.

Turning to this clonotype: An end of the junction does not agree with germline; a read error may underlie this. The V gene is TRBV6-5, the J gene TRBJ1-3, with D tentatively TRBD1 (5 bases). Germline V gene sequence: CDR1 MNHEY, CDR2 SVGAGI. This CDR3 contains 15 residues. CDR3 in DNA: TGTGCCAGCAGTTACGGGGCAGGGTCCGGAAACACCACATATTTT. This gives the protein CASSYGAGSGNTTYF.